Listed here are 6 T cell receptor beta chains from one sample, sequenced in a study of cytomegalovirus exposure and HLA in healthy donors (dated by TCRdb to about 2017). The receptor library was made with the immunoSEQ multiplex PCR assay. For the multiplex PCR, a mixture combining 60 forward primers for TCR Vbeta segments and 13 reverse primers for TCR Jbeta segments was used. TCRdb retrieved this table from immuneACCESS and kept in-frame rearrangements only. Not all clones are present; in checked studies, unresolved V genes account for under half, and no reason is known for the remainder. The sample table shows 140,000 to 150,000 clones, and 80% are seen once. Jointly, the top ten make up under 3% of the sample. Sample: PBMCs. Receptors originate from a woman in her 30s in good health and CMV-seronegative.

This clone turned up a few times. This chain uses TRBV7-3 with TRBJ1-1; D may be TRBD1 (6 bases). The ends were cut back, 10 bases at V and 5 bases at J, with 17 bases in the middle. The CDR3 is 13 amino acids. CDR1 and CDR2 from the germline V gene are SGHTA and FQGTGA. The CDR3 is CATRRTGTTEAFF. The CDR3 DNA follows: TGTGCCACCCGAAGAACAGGGACGACTGAAGCTTTCTTT.

The chain has TRBV6-1 and TRBJ2-3; 8 positions agree with TRBD2. The CDR3 is made up of 15 amino acids. Germline V gene data show CDR1 as MNHNS and CDR2 as SASEGT. V lost 8 bases to trimming and J lost 3 bases; unmatched junction nucleotides: 10. This chain's CDR3 is CASSVGGLATDTQYF. The CDR3 DNA is TGTGCCAGCTCCGTGGGAGGACTAGCTACAGATACGCAGTATTTT.

The chain couples TRBV18 to TRBJ2-1; tentative D call: TRBD1 (6 bases). V was shortened by 5 bases and J by 6 bases, with 17 bases between the two germline ends. The length of the CDR3 is 15 residues. Germline-derived CDR1 and CDR2 are KGHSH and LQKENI. The CDR3 DNA follows: TGTGCCAGCTCAATGGGCCAGGGGTGGGGCAATGAGCAGTTCTTC. Protein product: CASSMGQGWGNEQFF.

In its sample, this clone was seen a few times. The chain has TRBV6-5 and TRBJ2-1, with a possible D match to TRBD1 (6 bases). V lost 2 bases and J lost 3, with 11 bases in between. The CDR3 runs 15 residues. CDR1 is MNHEY and CDR2 is SVGAGI in the germline V gene. The CDR3 sequence: CASSYAGAYYNEQFF. In nucleotides, the CDR3 is TGTGCCAGCAGTTACGCAGGGGCCTACTACAATGAGCAGTTCTTC.

This chain connects TRBV10-1 to TRBJ2-3, with 7 bases lining up with TRBD2. The CDR3 is made up of 17 amino acids. Germline values: CDR1 WNHNN, CDR2 SYGVQD (reference sequence). V dropped 0 bases and J dropped 1; count of bases not matched to a gene: 7. The CDR3 region is CASSESGREGGTDTQYF. The DNA for the CDR3 is TGCGCCAGCAGTGAGTCGGGGAGGGAGGGAGGCACAGATACGCAGTATTTT.

The V gene is TRBV4-1, the J gene TRBJ1-1, with TRBD1 matching over 8 bases. J was trimmed by 4 bases and V by 1 base; bases with no gene match: 11. The CDR3 loop spans 17 amino acids. Germline V gives CDR1 MGHRA, CDR2 YSYEKL. The CDR3 loop is CASSQGQGLSRGTEAFF. DNA for the CDR3: TGCGCCAGCAGCCAAGGACAGGGGTTATCCCGCGGCACTGAAGCTTTCTTT.